This T cell receptor (beta chain) was captured in a study of blood T cells in healthy people across ages. A second 7 to 11 cycle PCR used barcoded and J-beta primers. TCRdb re-called the 5' RACE reads with MiXCR, one entry per CDR3 protein. There are 800,000 to 1,000,000 distinct CDR3 sequences in the sample; around 48% occur only once, and roughly 12% lies in the top ten. V shed 5 bases and J shed 7 bases, with 14 bases lying between them. The CDR3 consists of 13 residues. Isolated PBMCs totaled at least 6 million in each sample. The specimen was blood. The rearrangement joins TRBV12-3 or TRBV12-4 to TRBJ1-2; no definite D call. The clonotype was recovered from a man aged 30-40 years in good health. CDR3 sequence (DNA): TGTGCCAGCAGTGTAGGGTTGGCGAGTGGCTACACCTTC. Its translation: CASSVGLASGYTF.